This entry is about one TCR beta chain. As yet, its antigen is unknown. This entry belongs to a study of radiotherapy plus CTLA-4 blockade in lung cancer. Looking at the study overall: Disease control reached under 35%, with objective responses in 15% to 20%.

Study-wide findings and caveats: It was early blood T cell clone dynamics, with interferon-beta, that reportedly best predicted response. Clones of tumor-derived TCRs expanded in blood after radiotherapy plus ipilimumab.

The method was immunoSEQ multiplex PCR; TCRdb's version includes in-frame clones alone and lacks a portion of them. This table holds more than 100,000 clones, 75% to 90% found once. Trimming cost V 4 bases and J 3 bases; bases outside gene matches: 10. This CDR3 spans 16 amino acids. CDR1 MNHEY and CDR2 SVGAGI come from the germline V gene. The chain employs TRBV6-5 and TRBJ2-5, with 8 bases that match TRBD1. Sample: peripheral blood, taken from a patient treated with radiotherapy plus ipilimumab. The clonotype was recovered from a human donor with non-small cell lung cancer that progressed on radiotherapy plus ipilimumab. The CDR3 reads CASSFRDRGQKETQYF. DNA for the CDR3: TGTGCCAGCAGTTTCCGAGACAGGGGTCAGAAAGAGACCCAGTACTTC.